The 25 T cell receptor beta chains presented below share a single source sample, sequenced in a study of glioma-infiltrating T cells (dated by TCRdb to 2016 to 2017). Sequenced using an Illumina MiSeq. The iRepertoire nested amplicon-rescue multiplex PCR (arm-PCR) platform was used to amplify TCR alpha and beta CDR3 regions from RNA. TCRdb passed the public sequencing reads through fastp at Q25 and MiXCR, retaining productive beta sequences. Entries are consolidated by CDR3 protein sequence, retaining the most common genes and DNA. In all, the sample holds around 350,000 distinct CDR3 sequences, and less than 50% of those were seen once. Around 13% of the sample goes to the ten largest clones. The sample comprised glioma tissue, nonneoplastic brain tissue, or PBMCs (not recorded which). These receptors were obtained from a human donor with low-grade glioma or glioblastoma, undergoing nonglioma brain surgery, or in good health (not recorded which).

The chain recombines TRBV28 with TRBJ2-1, with TRBD2 matching 11 bases. This CDR3 region has 15 residues. The V gene end was trimmed by 3 bases and the J gene end by 10 bases; junction bases not matched to a gene: 8. Germline-derived CDR1 and CDR2 are MDHEN and SYDVKM. In nucleotides, the CDR3 is TGTGCCAGCAGTTTGACTAGCGGGATGTATCGGGAGCAGTTCTTC. Its translation is CASSLTSGMYREQFF.

The chain employs TRBV20-1 and TRBJ2-1; TRBD2 matches 10 bases. From germline, CDR1 is DFQATT and CDR2 SNEGSKA (reference sequence). CDR3 length equals 12 residues. V gave up 5 bases and J gave up 16 bases; unmatched junction bases: 11. CDR3 sequence (DNA): TGCAGTGCTGGGGGAAGCGGGAGGGCCCCATTCTTC. Translating it yields CSAGGSGRAPFF.

This clonotype was observed a handful of times. CDR3 protein: CASSHRLAGVYNEQFF. CDR3 nucleotide sequence: TGCGCCAGCAGCCATCGACTAGCGGGAGTCTACAATGAGCAGTTCTTC. The rearrangement uses TRBV4-3 and TRBJ2-1; 12 bases line up with TRBD2. This CDR3 is 16 amino acids long. In germline, CDR1 is LGHNA, CDR2 YSLEER. With 3 bases clipped from V and 3 bases from J, the junction kept 3 bases outside the gene matches.

Notes on this clonotype: This may be a read error, as it is one base from a much larger clone. This CDR3 fails to terminate in the conserved phenylalanine or tryptophan, so it likely reflects a read error. The V and J genes are TRBV6-5 and TRBJ2-7, with TRBD2 matching over 10 bases. The V segment lost 5 bases and the J segment 4 bases; nucleotides outside the gene matches: 8. Germline V gene lookup returns CDR1 MNHEY and CDR2 SVGAGI. This CDR3 has 15 amino acids. This CDR3 is CASSTRLAGEYEQYL. Here the CDR3 DNA reads TGTGCCAGCAGTACAAGGCTAGCGGGAGAATACGAGCAGTACCTC.

This rearrangement joins TRBV29-1 to TRBJ2-7, with 7 nucleotides matching TRBD2. Germline-derived CDR1 and CDR2 are SQVTM and ANQGSEA. With V trimmed by 0 bases and J by 2 bases, 4 bases remained unmatched. The CDR3 spans 14 residues. CDR3 bases: TGCAGCGTTGAAGATGGGCGGGGGACCTACGAGCAGTACTTC. As protein: CSVEDGRGTYEQYF.

This clonotype has a handful of counts. This chain uses TRBV4-1 with TRBJ2-7; TRBD2 matches 7 bases. Germline CDR1 is MGHRA and CDR2 is YSYEKL. This CDR3 has 13 amino acids. V lost 1 base and J lost 9; bases outside the gene matches: 6. The CDR3 DNA follows: TGCGCCAGCAGCCAAGCCTCGACTAGCTGGCAGTACTTC. It translates to CASSQASTSWQYF.

The chain recombines TRBV20-1 with TRBJ2-3; D not resolved. The CDR3 spans 11 residues. Germline V gene sequence: CDR1 DFQATT, CDR2 SNEGSKA (reference sequence). Trimming shortened V by 8 bases and J by 3 bases, and 9 bases separated the two germline ends. CDR3 residues: CSPVGTDTQYF. CDR3 in DNA: TGCAGTCCGGTTGGAACAGATACGCAGTATTTT.

This clonotype was seen only a few times. CDR3 in amino acids: CASSQGISPLHF. The CDR3 nucleotides read TGTGCCAGCAGCCAAGGGATTTCACCCCTCCACTTT. V and J are TRBV4-2 and TRBJ1-6; D gene unclear. V lost 1 base and J lost 9, with 4 bases in between. CDR1 and CDR2 from the germline V gene are LGHNA and YNFKEQ. The length of the CDR3 is 12 residues.

This clonotype was counted a few times. V and J are TRBV4-1 and TRBJ1-5; maybe TRBD1 (5 bases). Between the trimmed V and J ends, which lost 4 bases and 1 base, there was a span of 8 bases. CDR1 is MGHRA, CDR2 YSYEKL, per germline. CDR3 size: 14 residues. This chain's CDR3 is CASSPGPSNQPQHF. For the CDR3, the DNA is TGCGCCAGCAGCCCGGGACCGAGCAATCAGCCCCAGCATTTT.

The chain links TRBV4-3 to TRBJ2-3, with D perhaps matching TRBD1 (5 bases). From germline, CDR1 is LGHNA and CDR2 YSLEER. This CDR3 region has 16 residues. V was trimmed by 0 bases and J by 7 bases, leaving 17 bases between them. The CDR3 bases are TGCGCCAGCAGCCAAGATTTAGGGCAGGGTGGGAATACGCAGTATTTT. Amino acids: CASSQDLGQGGNTQYF.

For this clonotype: Likely a read error: the CDR3 ends without its conserved phenylalanine or tryptophan. CDR3 sequence: CASSSRAGTSGNTIYL. The CDR3 DNA reads as TGTGCCAGCAGTTCCCGGGCCGGGACCTCTGGAAACACCATATATCTT. The rearrangement links TRBV6-5 to TRBJ1-3; possible D gene TRBD1, 5 bases. CDR1 is MNHEY and CDR2 is SVGAGI in the germline V gene. This CDR3 contains 16 residues. The V gene lost 4 bases and the J gene lost 0 bases, with 13 bases spanning the gap.

With regard to this clonotype: Likely a read error: the CDR3 ends without its conserved phenylalanine or tryptophan. The gene calls are TRBV7-3 and TRBJ2-7, with 7 bases fitting TRBD2. The CDR3 is made up of 14 amino acids. V was pared by 4 bases and J by 0 bases, with 3 bases of the junction left unmatched. From germline, CDR1 is SGHTA and CDR2 FQGTGA. CDR3 sequence (DNA): TGTGCCAGCAGCTCCCAGCGGGACTCCTACGAGCAGTACTCC. Protein: CASSSQRDSYEQYS.

This chain joins TRBV5-4 and TRBJ2-3, with D perhaps matching TRBD1 (5 bases). Germline values: CDR1 SGHNT, CDR2 YYREEE (reference sequence). The CDR3 spans 15 residues. V shed 6 bases and J shed 4 bases, with 18 bases lying between them. In DNA form, the CDR3 reads TGTGCCAGCAACCCCAGCCTCAGGGCCGCAGATACGCAGTATTTT. Translating it yields CASNPSLRAADTQYF. Variable domain in full (rest from reference TRBV5-4 and TRBJ2-3): ETGVTQSPTHLIKTRGQQVTLRCSSQSGHNTVSWYQQALGQGPQFIFQYYREEENGRGNFPPRFSGLQFPNYSSELNVNALELDDSALYLCASNPSLRAADTQYFGPGTRLTVL.

The V call is TRBV27, the J call TRBJ2-2, with a possible D match to TRBD2 (5 bases). With 8 bases removed from V and 3 bases from J, the gap between germline ends came to 16 bases. The CDR3 is 15 amino acids. Germline V lookup: CDR1 MNHEY, CDR2 SMNVEV (reference sequence). The CDR3 is CASSHLVGDTGELFF. DNA for the CDR3: TGTGCCAGCTCCCATCTGGTCGGGGACACCGGGGAGCTGTTTTTT.

A single count supports this clonotype. The junction and the germline gene differ at one end; a read error may be behind it. The chain recombines TRBV28 with TRBJ1-5; no clear D. Germline V gives CDR1 MDHEN, CDR2 SYDVKM. The CDR3 is 15 amino acids. The CDR3: CASTSYSYSNRPQHF. The CDR3 region has the DNA TGTGCCAGCACCTCGTACAGTTATAGCAATCGGCCCCAGCATTTT. The full variable domain, its missing parts supplied by reference TRBV28 and TRBJ1-5, is DVKVTQSSRYLVKRTGEKVFLECVQDMDHENMFWYRQDPGLGLRLIYFSYDVKMKEKGDIPEGYSVSREKKERFSLILESASTNQTSMYLCASTSYSYSNRPQHFGDGTRLSIL.

On this clonotype itself: Its ends do not fully match the called genes, so a read error is possible. The chain combines TRBV11-2 with TRBJ2-5; possibly TRBD2 for D (6 bases). This CDR3 has 16 amino acids. The germline V gene encodes CDR1 SGHAT and CDR2 FQNNGV. CDR3 sequence: CASSLFGTLGQETKYF. In DNA form, the CDR3 reads TGTGCCAGCAGCTTGTTTGGGACTCTGGGCCAAGAGACCAAGTACTTC.

V usage is TRBV5-5 and J usage is TRBJ2-5, with TRBD1 matching over 9 bases. Per germline, CDR1 SGHKS and CDR2 YYEKEE (reference sequence). This CDR3 is 14 amino acids long. Trimming took 7 bases from V and 5 from J; bases not matched to a gene: 9. CDR3 sequence: CASAIGTGIETQYF. Written as DNA, the CDR3 is TGTGCCAGCGCAATTGGGACAGGGATCGAGACCCAGTACTTC.

The table lists this clonotype with many counts. V gene TRBV20-1 combines with J gene TRBJ1-1; TRBD1 aligns across 8 bases. The germline CDR1 and CDR2 sequences are DFQATT and SNEGSKA (reference sequence). The CDR3 runs to 15 residues. The J segment lost 2 bases and the V segment lost 0 bases, leaving 5 bases of the junction unmatched. Written as DNA, the CDR3 is TGCAGTGCTAGAGATATAGGACAGGGAAACACTGAAGCTTTCTTT. As protein: CSARDIGQGNTEAFF.

The chain uses TRBV3-1 and TRBJ2-1, with 8 bases aligning to TRBD2. The V gene's germline CDR1 is LGHDT and CDR2 YNNKEL (reference sequence). Trimming at V came to 4 bases and at J to 3 bases, leaving 5 bases not matched to a gene. The CDR3 is 15 amino acids. CDR3: CASSPLSGSYNEQFF. DNA for the CDR3: TGTGCCAGCAGCCCCCTCAGCGGGAGCTACAATGAGCAGTTCTTC.

In nucleotides, the CDR3 is TGTGCCAGCAGTGGAGAAGGGGACACCATATATTTT. This translates into CASSGEGDTIYF. The rearrangement joins TRBV2 to TRBJ1-3, with D perhaps TRBD1 (5 bases). The V gene's germline CDR1 is SNHLY and CDR2 FYNNEI. CDR3 size: 12 residues. V was pared by 4 bases and J by 8 bases, with 9 bases between.

On this clonotype: This may be a read error, as it is one base from a much larger clone. The chain recombines TRBV6-2 or TRBV6-3 with TRBJ1-1; TRBD1 agrees at 9 bases. CDR1 and CDR2 from the germline V gene are MNHEY and SVGEGT. The CDR3 has 15 amino acids. Losses at the gene ends were 5 bases for V and 7 bases for J; bases not matched to a gene: 11. For the CDR3, the DNA is TGTGCCAGCAGTCCCTACAGGGGGCGCGTGGATGAAGCTTTCTTT. As protein: CASSPYRGRVDEAFF.

On this clonotype: The junction departs from the called germline gene at one end, perhaps through a read error. V gene TRBV28 combines with J gene TRBJ2-7, with TRBD2 matching over 11 bases. The CDR3 spans 13 residues. The germline CDR1 and CDR2 sequences are MDHEN and SYDVKM. The CDR3, as DNA: TGTGCCGGCAGTTATAGCGGGAGGGCCTGGGAGTACTTC. This sequence encodes CAGSYSGRAWEYF.

The chain recombines TRBV7-9 with TRBJ2-7; possible D gene TRBD1, 6 bases. The CDR3 is 14 amino acids. Trimming pared 3 bases from V and 0 bases from J, leaving 9 bases between. Germline loops: CDR1 SEHNR, CDR2 FQNEAQ (reference sequence). CDR3 nucleotide sequence: TGTGCCAGCAGCTTCTGGGACATCTCCTACGAGCAGTACTTC. It encodes CASSFWDISYEQYF.

This clonotype occurred many times. The CDR3 DNA reads as TGCAGTGCTAGCCTCCTAGGGGATACGCAGTATTTT. Translation: CSASLLGDTQYF. The chain combines TRBV20-1 with TRBJ2-3; D is unresolved. This CDR3 is 12 amino acids long. Germline V gives CDR1 DFQATT, CDR2 SNEGSKA (reference sequence). V gave up 3 bases and J gave up 6 bases, with 10 bases separating them.

To note about this clonotype: Since a much larger clone is just one base distant, this may be a read error. The chain joins TRBV15 to TRBJ1-2, with no clear D. Germline lookup yields CDR1 LNHNV and CDR2 YYDKDF (reference sequence). The CDR3 length is 13 residues. V was cut by 8 bases and J by 4 bases, with 14 bases left in between. The CDR3 DNA sequence: TGTGCCACCGCCTTCGTCGGTCGCTATGGCTACACCTTC. Protein product: CATAFVGRYGYTF.